The 18 T cell receptor beta chains below all came from one sample that was sequenced in a study of shared clonotypes between healthy human individuals. Sequencing was performed with immunoSEQ multiplex PCR; in TCRdb, only in-frame clones are kept and a portion is missing. Of just over 2,000,000 clones detected, around 96% appear once; the ten largest clones hold 0.85% to 1.2%. CD8 cells regarded as naive lacked CD45RO, were positively chosen for CCR7, and omitted terminally differentiated effector memory CD45RA+ cells. Sequenced: naive CD8+ T cells sorted from blood. These receptor sequences come from a man aged 18-30 years in good health.

This clone occurred once. The CDR3 coding sequence is TGTGCCAGCAGTTTTTTATCCCTCGGGGAACAAGAGACCCAGTACTTC. Protein sequence: CASSFLSLGEQETQYF. V gene TRBV28 combines with J gene TRBJ2-5; possibly TRBD2 for D (5 bases). Germline V gives CDR1 MDHEN, CDR2 SYDVKM. V was trimmed by 3 bases and J by 2 bases, leaving 16 bases between them. The CDR3 spans 16 residues.

Only one count was recorded for this clone. CDR3 in amino acids: CASRGLLNNEQFF. CDR3 DNA sequence: TGTGCCAGCAGAGGACTCCTAAACAATGAGCAGTTCTTC. This sequence joins TRBV6-1 and TRBJ2-1; tentatively, D is TRBD2 (5 bases). The germline V gene has CDR1 MNHNS and CDR2 SASEGT. This CDR3 is 13 amino acids long. V shed 6 bases and J shed 5 bases, with 11 bases lying between them.

This clone is a singleton in its sample. The chain couples TRBV6-5 to TRBJ1-1; D remains ambiguous. Germline CDR1 is MNHEY and CDR2 is SVGAGI. The CDR3 contains 13 residues. V was trimmed by 2 bases and J by 8 bases, leaving 12 bases between them. DNA for the CDR3: TGTGCCAGCAGTTACGGGGTAACGGTAGAAGCTTTCTTT. Residues: CASSYGVTVEAFF.

CDR3 loop: CASSPSGIFPGTEAFF. In DNA form, the CDR3 reads TGTGCCAGCAGCCCCTCAGGCATCTTCCCTGGGACTGAAGCTTTCTTT. The V and J genes are TRBV14 and TRBJ1-1; D call uncertain. The CDR3 is 16 amino acids. The V end was cut by 4 bases, the J end by 5 bases, with 20 bases between. CDR1 is SGHDN and CDR2 is FVKESK in the germline V gene.

This clone has only one observation. The sample holds other DNA sequences that translate to the same CDR3. The chain carries TRBV2 and TRBJ2-1; 11 bases agree with TRBD2. With V trimmed by 2 bases and J by 0 bases, 0 bases remained unmatched. The CDR3 contains 16 residues. Germline CDR1 is SNHLY and CDR2 is FYNNEI. CDR3 nucleotide sequence: TGTGCCAGCAGTGAACTAGCGGGAGGCTCCTACAATGAGCAGTTCTTC. It translates to CASSELAGGSYNEQFF.

The gene calls are TRBV27 and TRBJ1-4; no clear D gene. Trimming shortened V by 5 bases and J by 6 bases, and 7 bases separated the two germline ends. Germline V gives CDR1 MNHEY, CDR2 SMNVEV (reference sequence). The CDR3 loop spans 12 amino acids. The CDR3 loop is CASSHPDEKLFF. CDR3 in DNA: TGTGCCAGCAGTCACCCGGATGAAAAACTGTTTTTT.

In its sample, this clone was seen once. The chain has TRBV27 and TRBJ1-1; a weak D match, TRBD1 (6 bases). In germline, CDR1 is MNHEY, CDR2 SMNVEV (reference sequence). V was clipped by 3 bases and J by 3 bases, with 20 bases between them. The length of the CDR3 is 17 residues. CDR3 in amino acids: CASSFRAGEGLDTEAFF. The CDR3 bases are TGTGCCAGCAGTTTTCGGGCAGGGGAAGGCTTGGACACTGAAGCTTTCTTT.

This CDR3 reads CASSQEGGGLANEQFF. The CDR3 DNA is TGTGCCAGCAGCCAAGAGGGAGGGGGACTAGCAAATGAGCAGTTCTTC. The chain recombines TRBV4-2 with TRBJ2-1; TRBD2 aligns across 9 bases. J was trimmed by 7 bases and V by 0 bases; bases with no gene match: 7. The germline V gene encodes CDR1 LGHNA and CDR2 YNFKEQ. The CDR3 is made up of 16 amino acids.

In this sample, this clone turned up once. This sequence joins TRBV7-9 and TRBJ2-1, with a tentative D call TRBD2 (7 bases). This CDR3 is built from 15 residues. Germline V gives CDR1 SEHNR, CDR2 FQNEAQ (reference sequence). Deletions cut 3 bases from V and 2 bases from J, with 11 bases between. Written as DNA, the CDR3 is TGTGCCAGCAGCTTGAAGGGGGGGACCTACAATGAGCAGTTCTTC. Its translation is CASSLKGGTYNEQFF.

The V call is TRBV9, the J call TRBJ2-3; possibly TRBD1 for D (6 bases). Trimming removed 4 bases at V and 0 bases at J, with 15 bases between. Germline CDR1 is SGDLS and CDR2 is YYNGEE. The CDR3 length is 16 residues. CDR3 in DNA: TGTGCCAGCAGCTCCTGGACAGAGTCTAGCACAGATACGCAGTATTTT. Translating it yields CASSSWTESSTDTQYF.

The chain uses TRBV6-6 and TRBJ1-5; D gene unclear. Germline CDR1 MNHNY, CDR2 SVGAGI (reference sequence). This CDR3 is 15 amino acids long. Between the trimmed V and J ends, which lost 2 bases and 6 bases, there was a span of 14 bases. CDR3 in DNA: TGTGCCAGCAGTTACGCCGAAATTATACTTCAGCCCCAGCATTTT. It yields the protein CASSYAEIILQPQHF.

The chain uses TRBV2 and TRBJ2-7; D not resolved. CDR1 and CDR2 (germline): SNHLY, FYNNEI. There are 13 residues in the CDR3. Trimming took off 1 base at V and 2 bases at J, with 6 bases between the two ends. The CDR3 sequence is CASSEGHPYEQYF. Here the CDR3 DNA reads TGTGCCAGCAGTGAAGGGCACCCCTACGAGCAGTACTTC. Variable domain in full (rest from reference TRBV2 and TRBJ2-7): EPEVTQTPSHQVTQMGQEVILRCVPISNHLYFYWYRQILGQKVEFLVSFYNNEISEKSEIFDDQFSVERPDGSNFTLKIRSTKLEDSAMYFCASSEGHPYEQYFGPGTRLTVT.

Worth noting for this clone: The same CDR3 can be traced to other DNA sequences in this sample. This sequence joins TRBV11-2 and TRBJ1-2; D is uncertain. Between the trimmed V and J ends, which lost 0 bases and 4 bases, there was a span of 6 bases. CDR1 and CDR2 from the germline V gene are SGHAT and FQNNGV. The CDR3 is 13 amino acids. CDR3 coding DNA: TGTGCCAGCAGCTTAGACCGGAGCTATGGCTACACCTTC. Protein product: CASSLDRSYGYTF.

The chain uses TRBV5-6 and TRBJ2-1, with TRBD1 as a possible D gene (6 bases). Germline-derived CDR1 and CDR2 are SGHDT and YYEEEE. The CDR3 is 16 amino acids. With 2 bases removed from V and 4 bases from J, the gap between germline ends came to 16 bases. The DNA for the CDR3 is TGTGCCAGCAGCTTTAGTCTCCGGGACATTTACAATGAGCAGTTCTTC. Its translation is CASSFSLRDIYNEQFF.

This clone has only one observation. The chain joins TRBV11-2 to TRBJ1-3; no reliable D call. V lost 6 bases to trimming and J lost 0 bases, with 12 bases between them. The CDR3 covers 15 residues. Looked up from germline, CDR1 is SGHAT and CDR2 is FQNNGV. The CDR3 loop reads CASRYGRTSGNTIYF. CDR3 coding DNA: TGTGCCAGCAGGTATGGACGTACCTCTGGAAACACCATATATTTT. Supplemented by reference TRBV11-2 and TRBJ1-3, the full variable domain reads EAGVAQSPRYKIIEKRQSVAFWCNPISGHATLYWYQQILGQGPKLLIQFQNNGVVDDSQLPKDRFSAERLKGVDSTLKIQPAKLEDSAVYLCASRYGRTSGNTIYFGEGSWLTVV.

V gene TRBV28 combines with J gene TRBJ2-7; D is perhaps TRBD1 or TRBD2 (6 bases each). Trimming stripped 4 bases from V and 4 bases from J, with 11 bases between. The CDR3 is made up of 13 amino acids. Germline loops: CDR1 MDHEN, CDR2 SYDVKM. Written as DNA, the CDR3 is TGTGCCAGCAGTTCCATAGGGGGGTACGAGCAGTACTTC. The encoded protein is CASSSIGGYEQYF. Together with reference TRBV28 and TRBJ2-7, the CDR3 gives the full variable domain: DVKVTQSSRYLVKRTGEKVFLECVQDMDHENMFWYRQDPGLGLRLIYFSYDVKMKEKGDIPEGYSVSREKKERFSLILESASTNQTSMYLCASSSIGGYEQYFGPGTRLTVT.

In nucleotides, the CDR3 is TGTGCCAGCAGCGTAGCGGACAGGGTCTACGAGCAGTACTTC. Its translation is CASSVADRVYEQYF. This chain links TRBV9 with TRBJ2-7, with 8 bases lining up with TRBD1. After removal of 0 bases from V and 3 bases from J, the junction contained 2 bases not matched to a gene. The CDR3 runs to 14 residues. Germline V lookup: CDR1 SGDLS, CDR2 YYNGEE.

Of note for this clone: Other DNA sequences in the sample encode the same CDR3. CDR3 region: CASSLSSRTDTQYF. CDR3 coding DNA: TGTGCCAGCAGTTTATCCAGCCGCACAGATACGCAGTATTTT. The rearrangement joins TRBV27 to TRBJ2-3; D unclear. This CDR3 spans 14 amino acids. Germline CDR1 and CDR2: MNHEY and SMNVEV (reference sequence). V lost 0 bases and J 1 base, leaving 5 bases between the germline ends.